The 7 T cell receptor beta chains reported below all come from one sample, sequenced in a study of shared T cell receptors in the human thymus. Produced via immunoSEQ multiplex PCR; TCRdb's table is partial and in-frame only. This sample has hundreds of thousands of clones, with approximately 87% found just once. These records were also assigned to another study, of human thymus T cells.

Source material: thymocytes. These receptors came from a boy under two years old with a congenital heart defect.

V and J are TRBV28 and TRBJ1-5; no definite D call. The CDR3 loop spans 18 amino acids. Germline V gene sequence: CDR1 MDHEN, CDR2 SYDVKM. The V end was cut by 2 bases, the J end by 0 bases, with 17 bases between. The CDR3 DNA sequence: TGTGCCAGCAGTTTAGATCTCCTTGAGGGTTATAGCAATCAGCCCCAGCATTTT. The encoded protein is CASSLDLLEGYSNQPQHF.

This rearrangement joins TRBV10-3 to TRBJ2-5; 10 nucleotides match TRBD1. CDR1 ENHRY and CDR2 SYGVKD come from the germline V gene. V shed 10 bases and J 4 bases; nucleotides not matched to a gene: 12. The CDR3 loop spans 15 amino acids. CDR3 sequence reads: CATCSTGGIPETQYF. The CDR3 DNA sequence: TGTGCCACCTGCTCGACAGGGGGCATACCAGAGACCCAGTACTTC.

This clone was seen a single time. The V gene is TRBV2, the J gene TRBJ2-1, with 8 bases that match TRBD2. V lost 6 bases to trimming and J lost 3 bases; unmatched junction nucleotides: 7. CDR1 and CDR2 (germline): SNHLY, FYNNEI. The CDR3 consists of 15 residues. CDR3 amino acids: CASSLLAEIYNEQFF. CDR3 sequence (DNA): TGTGCCAGCAGCCTACTAGCGGAGATCTACAATGAGCAGTTCTTC.

This chain connects TRBV6-1 to TRBJ1-2; 7 bases are a match to TRBD1. This CDR3 has 18 residues. After removal of 2 bases from V and 2 bases from J, the junction contained 14 bases not matched to a gene. Germline assignment: CDR1 MNHNS and CDR2 SASEGT. The CDR3 loop is CASSEWGRDRKANYGYTF. DNA for the CDR3: TGTGCCAGCAGTGAATGGGGCCGGGACAGAAAAGCGAACTATGGCTACACCTTC.

The rearrangement links TRBV7-2 to TRBJ2-7, with 14 bases that match TRBD2. This CDR3 has 16 amino acids. From germline, CDR1 is SGHTA and CDR2 FQGNSA. Trimming took 5 bases from V and 3 from J; bases not matched to a gene: 6. CDR3 sequence (DNA): TGTGCCAGCAGCACAGGACTAGCGGGGGGCCTCTACGAGCAGTACTTC. Protein sequence: CASSTGLAGGLYEQYF. The full variable domain, in which reference TRBV7-2 and TRBJ2-7 provide the parts outside the CDR3, is GAGVSQSPSNKVTEKGKDVELRCDPISGHTALYWYRQSLGQGLEFLIYFQGNSAPDKSGLPSDRFSAERTGGSVSTLTIQRTQQEDSAVYLCASSTGLAGGLYEQYFGPGTRLTVT.

This clone has a single count. V and J are TRBV25-1 and TRBJ1-3; a possible D gene is TRBD1 (5 bases). CDR1 and CDR2 (germline): MGHDK, SYGVNS. Trimming left V 2 bases short and J 0 bases short, with 8 bases between. The CDR3 has 15 residues. The CDR3 DNA sequence: TGTGCCAGCAGTGAAGGGGGACTCTCTGGAAACACCATATATTTT. Translated: CASSEGGLSGNTIYF.

The chain joins TRBV2 to TRBJ2-7; 8 bases agree with TRBD1. The CDR3 contains 16 residues. Germline values: CDR1 SNHLY, CDR2 FYNNEI. With 2 bases clipped from V and 7 bases from J, the junction kept 13 bases outside the gene matches. The CDR3 loop reads CASSERVRQGAWEQYF. The CDR3 nucleotides are TGTGCCAGCAGTGAACGAGTTAGGCAGGGGGCTTGGGAGCAGTACTTC.